Below are 6 T cell receptor beta chains sequenced from a single sample in a study of cytomegalovirus exposure and HLA in healthy donors. In the PCR, 60 Vbeta and 13 Jbeta primers were used. Libraries were prepared by immunoSEQ multiplex PCR; TCRdb keeps only in-frame clonotypes and omits some of them. This sample has roughly 180,000 clones, with 80% found just once. Sequencing input: PBMCs. The receptors stem from a man younger than 40 in good health and CMV-seronegative.

The rearrangement links TRBV6-1 to TRBJ1-2, with D possibly TRBD1 on 5 matching bases. The CDR3 runs 20 residues. The germline V gene has CDR1 MNHNS and CDR2 SASEGT. V was clipped by 4 bases and J by 3 bases, with 30 bases between them. The CDR3 coding sequence is TGTGCCAGCAGTGTCGTTGGTGCGGGCTTTGGGGGGGGAAATCACTATGGCTACACCTTC. It translates to CASSVVGAGFGGGNHYGYTF.

DNA for the CDR3: TGTGCCAGCAGCCCACCGGTGAGCGGGATGGATACGCAGTATTTT. This encodes CASSPPVSGMDTQYF. This rearrangement joins TRBV5-4 to TRBJ2-3; 7 nucleotides match TRBD2. J was trimmed by 6 bases and V by 4 bases; bases with no gene match: 11. The CDR3 totals 15 residues. Germline V gene sequence: CDR1 SGHNT, CDR2 YYREEE (reference sequence).

The V call is TRBV14, the J call TRBJ2-1, with a possible D match to TRBD1 (5 bases). This CDR3 is 15 amino acids long. Trimming left V 0 bases short and J 1 base short, with 7 bases between. The germline gives CDR1 SGHDN, CDR2 FVKESK. The CDR3 sequence: CASSQDRVSYNEQFF. The CDR3 DNA follows: TGTGCCAGCAGCCAAGACAGGGTTTCCTACAATGAGCAGTTCTTC.

The gene calls are TRBV7-2 and TRBJ2-3; D is uncertain. The V gene's germline CDR1 is SGHTA and CDR2 FQGNSA. V was shortened by 2 bases and J by 1 base, with 10 bases between the two germline ends. This CDR3 contains 15 residues. The CDR3 bases are TGTGCCAGCAGCTTATCACTTCCCGGCACAGATACGCAGTATTTT. Translation: CASSLSLPGTDTQYF.

This rearrangement joins TRBV5-4 to TRBJ1-2; 9 bases are shared with TRBD1. Trimming cost V 4 bases and J 6 bases; bases outside gene matches: 4. This CDR3 has 13 residues. Germline CDR1 reads SGHNT; CDR2 reads YYREEE (reference sequence). The CDR3 DNA reads TGTGCCAGCAGCAGGGACAGGGTCAATGGCTACACCTTC. Translation: CASSRDRVNGYTF.

The chain employs TRBV11-3 and TRBJ2-7, with D maybe TRBD2 (6 bases). V lost 3 bases to trimming and J lost 3 bases, with 12 bases between them. The CDR3 spans 14 residues. The germline V gene has CDR1 SGHNT and CDR2 YENEEA. The CDR3 coding sequence is TGTGCCAGCAGCTTCGGGCGGGATAGCTACGAGCAGTACTTC. Translated: CASSFGRDSYEQYF.